This section outlines one T cell receptor (beta chain) sequence together with its context. This sample is part of a study of T cell changes during pregnancy in multiple sclerosis. Sequencing used immunoSEQ multiplex PCR; TCRdb keeps in-frame clones, though not all of them. The sample shows around 36,000 clones, 91% of them seen only once. The material sequenced was CD8+ T cells from peripheral blood mononuclear cells, taken before pregnancy. This TCR came from a female donor with multiple sclerosis, enrolled in a pregnancy study.

CDR3 loop: CASSPGLAATDTQYF. CDR3 in DNA: TGTGCCAGCAGCCCGGGACTAGCGGCCACAGATACGCAGTATTTT. The gene calls are TRBV5-6 and TRBJ2-3; 11 nucleotides align to TRBD2. Trimming at V came to 4 bases and at J to 2 bases, leaving 3 bases not matched to a gene. From germline, CDR1 is SGHDT and CDR2 YYEEEE. The CDR3 is 15 amino acids.